These 5 T cell receptor beta chains originate from one sample sequenced in a study of shared clonotypes between healthy human individuals. Sequenced by immunoSEQ multiplex PCR; TCRdb stores in-frame clones only, minus some. The sample records about 2 million clones, less than 95% being singletons. As defined, naive CD8 cells were CD45RO-negative and positively selected for CCR7, with terminally differentiated effector memory CD45RA+ cells excluded. The sequenced sample was naive CD8+ T cells sorted from blood. The receptors come from a man aged 18 to 35 in good health.

The chain couples TRBV30 to TRBJ2-1; 8 positions match TRBD1. This CDR3 is built from 15 residues. Germline CDR1 reads GTSNPN; CDR2 reads SVGIG (reference sequence). J was trimmed by 2 bases and V by 5 bases; bases with no gene match: 8. CDR3 DNA: TGTGCCTGGGACAGGGGCGCGGCAGCCTACAATGAGCAGTTCTTC. Protein sequence: CAWDRGAAAYNEQFF.

Only one count was recorded for this clone. The chain couples TRBV9 to TRBJ1-2, with TRBD1 matching 10 bases. The CDR3 contains 19 residues. V shed 3 bases, J shed 3 bases, and the junction held 17 bases outside the gene matches. Germline CDR1 reads SGDLS; CDR2 reads YYNGEE. The CDR3 loop is CASSGPGTGVPTVHYGYTF. The CDR3 nucleotides are TGTGCCAGCAGCGGCCCCGGGACAGGGGTTCCGACAGTTCACTATGGCTACACCTTC.

The chain joins TRBV5-4 to TRBJ1-2; D uncertain. Per germline, CDR1 SGHNT and CDR2 YYREEE (reference sequence). Trimming took 1 base from V and 4 from J, leaving 8 bases between them. This CDR3 has 13 residues. The CDR3 coding sequence is TGTGCCAGCAGCTTGAAGGGTGGCTATGGCTACACCTTC. Translation: CASSLKGGYGYTF.

The chain employs TRBV6-1 and TRBJ2-7, with TRBD2 matching over 7 bases. The trim removed 5 bases at V and 5 bases at J, leaving 3 bases unmatched. This CDR3 region has 12 residues. The V gene's germline CDR1 is MNHNS and CDR2 SASEGT. For the CDR3, the DNA is TGTGCCAGCAGTCTGGGACTACACGAGCAGTACTTC. It is translated as CASSLGLHEQYF.

The J gene is TRBJ1-1, the V gene TRBV10-3, with 12 nucleotides matching TRBD1. The CDR3 has 14 amino acids. Trimming at V came to 6 bases and at J to 11 bases, leaving 10 bases not matched to a gene. In germline, CDR1 is ENHRY, CDR2 SYGVKD. This CDR3 reads CAISPPGQGATAFF. CDR3 in DNA: TGTGCCATCAGCCCCCCGGGACAGGGGGCCACGGCTTTCTTT.